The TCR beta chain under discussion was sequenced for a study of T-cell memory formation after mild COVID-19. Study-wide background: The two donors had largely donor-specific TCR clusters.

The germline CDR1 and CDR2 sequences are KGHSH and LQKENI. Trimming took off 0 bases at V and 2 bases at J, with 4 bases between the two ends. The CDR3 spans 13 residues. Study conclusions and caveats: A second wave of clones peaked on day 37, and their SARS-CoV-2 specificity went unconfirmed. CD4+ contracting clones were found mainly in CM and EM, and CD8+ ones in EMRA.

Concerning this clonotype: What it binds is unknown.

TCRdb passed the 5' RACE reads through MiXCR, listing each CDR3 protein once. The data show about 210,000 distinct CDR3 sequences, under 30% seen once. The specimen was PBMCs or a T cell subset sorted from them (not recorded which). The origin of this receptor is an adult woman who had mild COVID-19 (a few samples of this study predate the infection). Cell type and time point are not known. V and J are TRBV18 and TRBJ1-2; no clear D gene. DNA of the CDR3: TGTGCCAGCTCACCACCGAACAACTATGGCTACACCTTC. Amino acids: CASSPPNNYGYTF.